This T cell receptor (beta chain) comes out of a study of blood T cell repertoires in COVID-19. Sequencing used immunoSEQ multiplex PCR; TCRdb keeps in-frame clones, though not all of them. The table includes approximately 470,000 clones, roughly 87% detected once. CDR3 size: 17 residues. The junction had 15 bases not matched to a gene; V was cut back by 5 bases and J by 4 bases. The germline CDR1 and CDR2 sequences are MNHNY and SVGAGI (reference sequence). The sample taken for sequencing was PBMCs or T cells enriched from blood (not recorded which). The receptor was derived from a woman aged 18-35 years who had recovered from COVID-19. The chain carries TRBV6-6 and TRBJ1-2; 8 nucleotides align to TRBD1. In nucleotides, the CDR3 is TGTGCCAGCAGTCCCTCGAACATTCGGACAGGGAGCTATGGCTACACCTTC. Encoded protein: CASSPSNIRTGSYGYTF.